Listed here are 22 T cell receptor beta chains from one sample, sequenced in a study of shared T cell receptors in the human thymus. TCRdb keeps only in-frame clones here, not all; method: immunoSEQ multiplex PCR. The table lists hundreds of thousands of clones, more than 70% of them singletons. These data also featured in a second study, about human thymus T cells.

The sample comprised thymocytes. The origin of the receptors is a boy under two years old with a congenital heart defect.

The CDR3 reads CASSSGPSGGGETQYF. CDR3 bases: TGTGCCAGCAGTTCTGGGCCTTCAGGGGGCGGTGAGACCCAGTACTTC. The chain combines TRBV28 with TRBJ2-5; 8 positions match TRBD1. V was clipped by 4 bases and J by 5 bases; unmatched bases: 12. The CDR3 runs to 16 residues. Per the germline V gene, CDR1 is MDHEN and CDR2 is SYDVKM. The variable domain in full, with the rest retrieved from reference TRBV28 and TRBJ2-5, is DVKVTQSSRYLVKRTGEKVFLECVQDMDHENMFWYRQDPGLGLRLIYFSYDVKMKEKGDIPEGYSVSREKKERFSLILESASTNQTSMYLCASSSGPSGGGETQYFGPGTRLLVL.

This clone was observed a single time. The V call is TRBV29-1, the J call TRBJ2-7; the match to TRBD2 covers 12 bases. This CDR3 is built from 22 residues. Germline CDR1 is SQVTM and CDR2 is ANQGSEA. V lost 4 bases and J lost 0; bases outside the gene matches: 25. In DNA form, the CDR3 reads TGCAGCGTTGGTCGACGGGGGGGCCCGGAGACTAGCGGGAGTTTGGGCTCCTACGAGCAGTACTTC. It codes for CSVGRRGGPETSGSLGSYEQYF.

The gene calls are TRBV4-3 and TRBJ1-3; TRBD1 might be the D (5 bases). Trimming shortened V by 0 bases and J by 4 bases, and 16 bases separated the two germline ends. This CDR3 spans 17 amino acids. The germline V gene encodes CDR1 LGHNA and CDR2 YSLEER. The CDR3 region is CASSQENLQGGGNTIYF. The CDR3, as DNA: TGCGCCAGCAGCCAAGAAAACCTCCAGGGAGGAGGAAACACCATATATTTT.

The chain uses TRBV6-6 and TRBJ1-2; D possibly corresponds to TRBD1 (5 bases). V was clipped by 0 bases and J by 4 bases, with 15 bases between them. CDR3 size: 16 residues. Germline values: CDR1 MNHNY, CDR2 SVGAGI (reference sequence). CDR3 protein: CASSYSTQGKRYGYTF. The CDR3 DNA reads TGTGCCAGCAGTTACTCGACGCAGGGAAAACGCTATGGCTACACCTTC.

The chain combines TRBV20-1 with TRBJ2-5; the D is unclear. Germline values: CDR1 DFQATT, CDR2 SNEGSKA (reference sequence). V lost 5 bases to trimming and J lost 5 bases, with 6 bases between them. There are 10 residues in the CDR3. This CDR3 reads CSAVRETQYF. CDR3 DNA sequence: TGCAGTGCTGTCAGGGAGACCCAGTACTTC.

The J gene is TRBJ1-2, the V gene TRBV5-1; D might be TRBD1 (5 bases). This CDR3 region has 22 residues. V dropped 4 bases and J dropped 4 bases, with 38 bases sitting between them. Germline loops: CDR1 SGHRS, CDR2 YFSETQ. In DNA, the CDR3 is TGCGCCAGCAGCCCATGGGGGGGACCTAATACACGACCGGACCAATCGATCTATGGCTACACCTTC. It yields the protein CASSPWGGPNTRPDQSIYGYTF.

The J gene is TRBJ2-1, the V gene TRBV5-4; 11 bases are a match to TRBD2. Trimming cost V 3 bases and J 4 bases; bases outside gene matches: 6. Germline V gives CDR1 SGHNT, CDR2 YYREEE (reference sequence). This CDR3 region has 16 residues. Written as DNA, the CDR3 is TGTGCCAGCAGCTCCCCGACTAGCGGGGATTACAATGAGCAGTTCTTC. This codes for CASSSPTSGDYNEQFF.

V and J are TRBV7-3 and TRBJ1-2; 7 bases map to TRBD1. The V gene's germline CDR1 is SGHTA and CDR2 FQGTGA. J was trimmed by 2 bases and V by 8 bases; bases with no gene match: 8. The CDR3 consists of 14 residues. The CDR3 loop is CASEGGQPNYGYTF. CDR3 sequence (DNA): TGTGCCAGCGAGGGGGGACAGCCCAACTATGGCTACACCTTC.

J is TRBJ2-1 and V is TRBV13, with 10 bases aligning to TRBD2. CDR1 is PRHDT, CDR2 FYEKMQ, per germline (reference sequence). J lost 7 bases, V lost 0 bases, and 15 bases had no gene match. This CDR3 comprises 19 residues. The CDR3 nucleotides are TGTGCCAGCAGCTTAGGCCTCTTCCCCAGCGGGAGGGAAAGGAATGAGCAGTTCTTC. Translated, it gives CASSLGLFPSGRERNEQFF.

This clone was seen more than once but under ten times. The chain couples TRBV5-8 to TRBJ1-5; D is unclear. The CDR3 sequence is 15 residues long. The germline V gene has CDR1 SGHTS and CDR2 YDEGEE. Trimming removed 3 bases at V and 4 bases at J, with 14 bases between. CDR3 in amino acids: CASSWAGYLNQPQHF. The DNA for the CDR3 is TGTGCCAGCAGCTGGGCAGGTTACTTAAATCAGCCCCAGCATTTT. The full variable domain, with the rest looked up from reference TRBV5-8 and TRBJ1-5, is EAGVTQSPTHLIKTRGQQATLRCSPISGHTSVYWYQQALGLGLQFLLWYDEGEERNRGNFPPRFSGRQFPNYSSELNVNALELEDSALYLCASSWAGYLNQPQHFGDGTRLSIL.

Comments on this clone: In the same sample, other DNA sequences code for this CDR3. V gene TRBV27 combines with J gene TRBJ1-1; D not resolved. The germline V gene has CDR1 MNHEY and CDR2 SMNVEV (reference sequence). The CDR3 is 12 amino acids. V lost 4 bases, J lost 0 bases, and 3 bases lay in between. CDR3 nucleotides: TGTGCCAGCAGTTCCATGAACACTGAAGCTTTCTTT. Its protein is CASSSMNTEAFF.

This chain connects TRBV4-2 to TRBJ2-3; TRBD2 matches 9 bases. The germline V gene has CDR1 LGHNA and CDR2 YNFKEQ. There are 18 residues in the CDR3. Trimming removed 1 base from V and 1 base from J; junction bases left unmatched: 9. The CDR3 reads CASSQVRQRGERTDTQYF. CDR3 DNA sequence: TGTGCCAGCAGCCAAGTACGTCAGCGGGGGGAACGCACAGATACGCAGTATTTT.

V gene TRBV9 combines with J gene TRBJ2-3, with 7 positions matching TRBD2. CDR3 length: 15 amino acids. Germline trimming cut 0 bases from V and 4 bases from J; bases unmatched to any gene: 5. Germline CDR1 SGDLS, CDR2 YYNGEE. In DNA, the CDR3 is TGTGCCAGCAGCGTAGCCGAGCGGGGAGCAGATACGCAGTATTTT. Residues: CASSVAERGADTQYF.

The V and J genes are TRBV12-5 and TRBJ2-7; TRBD2 matches at 7 bases. Germline loops: CDR1 LGHNT, CDR2 FRNRAP. CDR3 size: 19 residues. After removal of 5 bases from V and 0 bases from J, the junction contained 19 bases not matched to a gene. The CDR3 bases are TGTGCTAGTGGTCCTACACCCCCCGGGACTACAATCTCCTCCTACGAGCAGTACTTC. Translating it yields CASGPTPPGTTISSYEQYF.

The J gene is TRBJ1-5, the V gene TRBV15, with D perhaps matching TRBD1 (6 bases). The V end was cut by 5 bases, the J end by 0 bases, with 14 bases between. Germline V gives CDR1 LNHNV, CDR2 YYDKDF (reference sequence). The CDR3 is 16 amino acids. Written as DNA, the CDR3 is TGTGCCACCAGCCTCCGTGGGGACAATAGCAATCAGCCCCAGCATTTT. This translates into CATSLRGDNSNQPQHF.

Of note for this clone: One end of the junction fails to match germline, which may point to a read error. The CDR3 region is CASSLVRAGGPIAF. Written as DNA, the CDR3 is TGTGCCAGCAGCTTAGTTCGAGCGGGGGGACCCATTGCTTTT. The chain links TRBV7-2 to TRBJ2-3, with 9 bases aligning to TRBD2. Germline lookup yields CDR1 SGHTA and CDR2 FQGNSA. This CDR3 spans 14 amino acids.

The rearrangement joins TRBV5-1 to TRBJ1-1, with a possible D match to TRBD1 (5 bases). V shed 0 bases and J shed 6 bases, with 18 bases lying between them. Germline loops: CDR1 SGHRS, CDR2 YFSETQ. This CDR3 is 16 amino acids long. CDR3 sequence reads: CASSLEAGKGWSEAFF. Written as DNA, the CDR3 is TGCGCCAGCAGCTTGGAGGCAGGGAAAGGTTGGTCTGAAGCTTTCTTT.

The V and J genes are TRBV2 and TRBJ2-5; 10 bases are shared with TRBD1. The J segment lost 6 bases and the V segment lost 4 bases, leaving 5 bases of the junction unmatched. Germline CDR1 reads SNHLY; CDR2 reads FYNNEI. The CDR3 runs to 14 residues. In nucleotides, the CDR3 is TGTGCCAGCAGTGCGGGACAGGGGAGAAAGACCCAGTACTTC. Amino acid sequence: CASSAGQGRKTQYF.

The CDR3 protein is CASTTLSSGGYEQYF. DNA of the CDR3: TGTGCCAGCACCACCCTAAGTAGCGGAGGCTACGAGCAGTACTTC. V is TRBV28 and J is TRBJ2-7; tentatively, D is TRBD2 (6 bases). V dropped 7 bases and J dropped 3 bases, with 19 bases sitting between them. The CDR3 has 15 amino acids. Germline V gene data show CDR1 as MDHEN and CDR2 as SYDVKM.

This chain joins TRBV19 and TRBJ2-6; 12 bases are shared with TRBD1. This CDR3 is 22 amino acids long. V was pared by 4 bases and J by 5 bases, with 21 bases of the junction left unmatched. Looked up from germline, CDR1 is LNHDA and CDR2 is SQIVND (reference sequence). The CDR3 sequence is CASSKDAPGTGGARPRANVLTF. The CDR3 coding sequence is TGTGCCAGTAGTAAGGATGCTCCCGGGACAGGGGGCGCCCGTCCGAGGGCCAACGTCCTGACTTTC.

This clone was counted only a few times. The chain recombines TRBV28 with TRBJ2-7; 7 nucleotides agree with TRBD2. This CDR3 has 13 residues. V gave up 5 bases and J gave up 7 bases; unmatched junction bases: 8. Germline V gene sequence: CDR1 MDHEN, CDR2 SYDVKM. The CDR3 reads CASSGREMGEQYF. Written as DNA, the CDR3 is TGTGCCAGCAGTGGGCGGGAGATGGGGGAGCAGTACTTC.

V is TRBV18 and J is TRBJ1-1; D remains ambiguous. The CDR3 consists of 12 residues. The V end lost 5 bases, the J end lost 4 bases, and 8 bases lay between the germline ends. Germline V CDR1 and CDR2: KGHSH, LQKENI. As DNA, the CDR3 is TGTGCCAGCTCAACAAGGAGCACTGAAGCTTTCTTT. The encoded protein is CASSTRSTEAFF.